Below, 27 T cell receptor beta chains from the same sample are listed, as sequenced in a study of STAT5B mutations in CD4+ large granular lymphocyte leukemia (dated by TCRdb to the early 2020s). The library was generated by the immunoSEQ multiplex PCR assay. TCRdb provides this immuneACCESS table in a form limited to in-frame rearrangements. Some clones are lacking; in checked studies, under half of them reflect an unresolved V gene, and why the rest are absent is not known. The sample table holds around 5,000 clones, of which 60% to 80% were seen once. Approximately 64% of the sample lies in the top ten. Sequencing was performed on PBMCs. Receptors originate from an elderly man with CD4+ T-cell large granular lymphocyte leukemia.

This chain links TRBV27 with TRBJ2-7, with D perhaps matching TRBD1 (5 bases). This CDR3 is built from 13 residues. The ends were cut back, 5 bases at V and 0 bases at J, with 8 bases in the middle. CDR1 is MNHEY and CDR2 is SMNVEV in the germline V gene (reference sequence). The CDR3 DNA sequence: TGTGCCAGCAGTCCCAGGGCCTCCTACGAGCAGTACTTC. Translation: CASSPRASYEQYF.

The V gene is TRBV9, the J gene TRBJ2-7; D is perhaps TRBD1 (5 bases). V shed 1 base and J shed 2 bases, with 16 bases lying between them. Germline V lookup: CDR1 SGDLS, CDR2 YYNGEE. The CDR3 totals 16 residues. Here the CDR3 DNA reads TGTGCCAGCAGCGTAAGTCGACAGAGTAGAACCTACGAGCAGTACTTC. Encoded protein: CASSVSRQSRTYEQYF.

The rearrangement uses TRBV6-4 and TRBJ2-1, with 10 bases fitting TRBD2. CDR3 size: 13 residues. The V segment lost 3 bases and the J segment 10 bases; nucleotides outside the gene matches: 3. Germline lookup yields CDR1 MRHNA and CDR2 SNTAGT. This chain's CDR3 is CASSDTSGVEQFF. The CDR3, as DNA: TGTGCCAGCAGTGATACTAGCGGGGTGGAGCAGTTCTTC.

The genes are TRBV7-8 and TRBJ2-7; 10 positions match TRBD2. The CDR3 consists of 18 residues. V dropped 0 bases and J dropped 3; count of bases not matched to a gene: 11. CDR1 is SGHVS and CDR2 is FQNEAQ in the germline V gene. CDR3 amino acids: CASSLALLAGDNYYEQYF. For the CDR3, the DNA is TGTGCCAGCAGCTTAGCTCTGCTAGCGGGGGACAACTACTACGAGCAGTACTTC.

The chain is built from TRBV7-9 and TRBJ1-5; a weak D match, TRBD1 (5 bases). Trimming took off 5 bases at V and 11 bases at J, with 25 bases between the two ends. Germline-derived CDR1 and CDR2 are SEHNR and FQNEAQ (reference sequence). The CDR3 runs to 16 residues. The DNA for the CDR3 is TGTGCCAGCAGCCAAGCGACAGCCGGAATCGAAAATGCCCAGCATTTT. This translates into CASSQATAGIENAQHF. The full variable domain, rest sourced from reference TRBV7-9 and TRBJ1-5, is DTGVSQNPRHKITKRGQNVTFRCDPISEHNRLYWYRQTLGQGPEFLTYFQNEAQLEKSRLLSDRFSAERPKGSFSTLEIQRTEQGDSAMYLCASSQATAGIENAQHFGDGTRLSIL.

The rearrangement joins TRBV5-1 to TRBJ2-2, with 13 bases that match TRBD2. The CDR3 covers 18 residues. V dropped 5 bases and J dropped 3; count of bases not matched to a gene: 10. The germline CDR1 and CDR2 sequences are SGHRS and YFSETQ. CDR3 amino acids: CASRLALAGGPYTGELFF. For the CDR3, the DNA is TGCGCCAGCAGACTTGCACTAGCGGGAGGGCCCTACACCGGGGAGCTGTTTTTT.

This chain joins TRBV9 and TRBJ1-3; D possibly corresponds to TRBD1 (6 bases). The CDR3 loop spans 14 amino acids. The ends were cut back, 2 bases at V and 2 bases at J, with 8 bases in the middle. Germline V CDR1 and CDR2: SGDLS, YYNGEE. The CDR3 bases are TGTGCCAGCAGCGTGGGGACACCTGGAAACACCATATATTTT. Translated, it gives CASSVGTPGNTIYF.

The table lists this clone with a count of one. The chain couples TRBV12-5 to TRBJ2-7; no clear D gene. Germline V lookup: CDR1 LGHNT, CDR2 FRNRAP. The CDR3 is made up of 12 amino acids. V lost 2 bases and J 3 bases, leaving 5 bases between the germline ends. CDR3 DNA sequence: TGTGCTAGTGGTTTGTTCAACTACGAGCAGTACTTC. Translating it yields CASGLFNYEQYF.

The chain is built from TRBV19 and TRBJ2-7, with TRBD2 matching 12 bases. Trimming at V came to 5 bases and at J to 0 bases, leaving 11 bases not matched to a gene. The CDR3 loop spans 18 amino acids. Germline V CDR1 and CDR2: LNHDA, SQIVND (reference sequence). CDR3 bases: TGTGCCAGTAGTCCCGGACTAGCGGGGCTCTATACCTCCTACGAGCAGTACTTC. Translation gives CASSPGLAGLYTSYEQYF.

The chain uses TRBV5-4 and TRBJ2-7; TRBD1 is a possible D gene (6 bases). V was shortened by 7 bases and J by 6 bases, with 20 bases between the two germline ends. The CDR3 loop spans 14 amino acids. The germline gives CDR1 SGHNT, CDR2 YYREEE (reference sequence). The CDR3 nucleotides read TGTGCCAGCGCCCCAGGGGAGTCTCACGGCGAGCAGTACTTC. Encoded protein: CASAPGESHGEQYF.

The J gene is TRBJ2-5, the V gene TRBV28; D remains ambiguous. V was clipped by 3 bases and J by 5 bases, with 10 bases between them. This CDR3 has 13 residues. The germline V gene has CDR1 MDHEN and CDR2 SYDVKM. The CDR3 reads CASSFPGLETQYF. The CDR3 DNA is TGTGCCAGCAGTTTCCCCGGCTTGGAGACCCAGTACTTC. The variable domain in full, with the rest retrieved from reference TRBV28 and TRBJ2-5, is DVKVTQSSRYLVKRTGEKVFLECVQDMDHENMFWYRQDPGLGLRLIYFSYDVKMKEKGDIPEGYSVSREKKERFSLILESASTNQTSMYLCASSFPGLETQYFGPGTRLLVL.

This chain uses TRBV29-1 with TRBJ1-2; D is possibly TRBD1 (6 bases). CDR3 length equals 13 residues. Germline assignment: CDR1 SQVTM and CDR2 ANQGSEA. V lost 0 bases, J lost 2 bases, and 7 bases lay in between. The CDR3 nucleotides read TGCAGCGTTGAAGACAGGGGAAACTATGGCTACACCTTC. This gives the protein CSVEDRGNYGYTF.

The genes are TRBV29-1 and TRBJ1-1, with D unresolved. The ends were cut back, 4 bases at V and 1 base at J, with 7 bases in the middle. The germline V gene has CDR1 SQVTM and CDR2 ANQGSEA. CDR3 length: 12 residues. The CDR3 loop is CSVATTNTEAFF. CDR3 DNA sequence: TGCAGCGTTGCTACAACGAACACTGAAGCTTTCTTT.

The CDR3 sequence is CASSPSTGLDRKYGYTF. In nucleotides, the CDR3 is TGTGCCAGCAGCCCGTCTACCGGGTTGGACAGGAAATATGGCTACACCTTC. J is TRBJ1-2 and V is TRBV5-6; 7 bases match TRBD1. The V segment lost 4 bases and the J segment 5 bases; nucleotides outside the gene matches: 17. Looked up from germline, CDR1 is SGHDT and CDR2 is YYEEEE. The CDR3 contains 17 residues.

The chain uses TRBV7-9 and TRBJ2-7, with D unresolved. V was pared by 6 bases and J by 7 bases, with 13 bases between. This CDR3 region has 12 residues. The germline V gene encodes CDR1 SEHNR and CDR2 FQNEAQ (reference sequence). The CDR3 is CASRFGFEEQYF. CDR3 nucleotides: TGTGCCAGCAGATTCGGGTTCGAAGAGCAGTACTTC.

The rearrangement links TRBV7-3 to TRBJ2-3; unclear D gene. CDR3 length: 13 residues. Trimming removed 4 bases at V and 4 bases at J, with 9 bases between. Looked up from germline, CDR1 is SGHTA and CDR2 is FQGTGA. The CDR3: CASSSSRADTQYF. The DNA of the CDR3 is TGTGCCAGCAGCTCCTCTAGGGCAGATACGCAGTATTTT.

This chain uses TRBV5-8 with TRBJ1-5; D perhaps matches TRBD1 (6 bases). The CDR3 length is 15 residues. From germline, CDR1 is SGHTS and CDR2 YDEGEE. Trimming took off 4 bases at V and 5 bases at J, with 16 bases between the two ends. The CDR3 coding sequence is TGTGCCAGCAGCCGGGGATTGAGGGGGGATCAGCCCCAGCATTTT. Its translation: CASSRGLRGDQPQHF.

This chain connects TRBV29-1 to TRBJ1-1; TRBD1 matches 7 bases. The CDR3 runs to 11 residues. J lost 7 bases, V lost 6 bases, and 5 bases had no gene match. Germline assignment: CDR1 SQVTM and CDR2 ANQGSEA. This CDR3 is CSVEQGFEAFF. The CDR3 nucleotides read TGCAGCGTCGAACAGGGGTTTGAAGCTTTCTTT.

DNA for the CDR3: TGTGCCAGCAGCTTAGTAGGGGTGATTGACTATGGCTACACCTTC. Residues: CASSLVGVIDYGYTF. The J gene is TRBJ1-2, the V gene TRBV7-9; weak D call: TRBD1 (5 bases). The CDR3 runs to 15 residues. With 1 base removed from V and 3 bases from J, the gap between germline ends came to 12 bases. Germline V CDR1 and CDR2: SEHNR, FQNEAQ (reference sequence).

This clone has more than one count but fewer than ten. V gene TRBV4-3 combines with J gene TRBJ1-2; 7 nucleotides align to TRBD1. The germline CDR1 and CDR2 sequences are LGHNA and YSLEER. J lost 6 bases, V lost 0 bases, and 7 bases had no gene match. The CDR3 sequence is 15 residues long. The CDR3 bases are TGCGCCAGCAGCCAAGAGGCGATAGACAGGGATGGCTACACCTTC. It translates to CASSQEAIDRDGYTF.

The V call is TRBV7-9, the J call TRBJ2-7; 12 nucleotides agree with TRBD2. V lost 2 bases, J lost 7 bases, and 6 bases stayed unmatched. Looked up from germline, CDR1 is SEHNR and CDR2 is FQNEAQ (reference sequence). The CDR3 has 15 amino acids. CDR3 in amino acids: CASSLLAGGPGEQYF. In DNA, the CDR3 is TGTGCCAGCAGCTTACTAGCGGGAGGGCCGGGTGAGCAGTACTTC.

The rearrangement links TRBV12-1 to TRBJ2-4; the listed D gene, TRBD1, was not tested against the DNA. TRBV12-1 is assigned pseudogene status. This CDR3 is 16 amino acids long. Here the CDR3 DNA reads TGTGCCAGCAGCATTAGACATCCACCGGCCAAAAACATTCAGTACTTC. The encoded protein is CASSIRHPPAKNIQYF.

The chain couples TRBV27 to TRBJ2-1; D not resolved. Germline V gene sequence: CDR1 MNHEY, CDR2 SMNVEV (reference sequence). This CDR3 region has 11 residues. The V end was cut by 3 bases, the J end by 7 bases, with 4 bases between. CDR3 coding DNA: TGTGCCAGCAGTTTTATAAATGAGCAGTTCTTC. It translates to CASSFINEQFF.

The rearrangement joins TRBV4-3 to TRBJ1-6; weak D call: TRBD1 (5 bases). Germline V CDR1 and CDR2: LGHNA, YSLEER. Trimming took off 0 bases at V and 7 bases at J, with 13 bases between the two ends. The CDR3 sequence is 16 residues long. CDR3 in amino acids: CASSQDFPGQNSPLHF. The CDR3 region has the DNA TGCGCCAGCAGCCAAGATTTTCCGGGGCAGAATTCACCCCTCCACTTT.

This chain joins TRBV7-7 and TRBJ2-3; 9 nucleotides line up with TRBD2. Germline-derived CDR1 and CDR2 are SSHAT and FNYEAQ (reference sequence). The CDR3 has 15 residues. V shed 4 bases and J 0 bases; nucleotides not matched to a gene: 2. CDR3 protein: CASSSGLASTDTQYF. CDR3 coding DNA: TGTGCCAGCAGCTCGGGACTAGCTAGCACAGATACGCAGTATTTT.

The chain joins TRBV5-1 to TRBJ1-1; possible D gene TRBD1, 5 bases. Germline CDR1 and CDR2: SGHRS and YFSETQ. The V end lost 4 bases, the J end lost 12 bases, and 13 bases lay between the germline ends. The CDR3 runs 11 residues. The CDR3 DNA reads TGCGCCAGCAGCGTGGGACTTCGGTCTTTCTTT. It is translated as CASSVGLRSFF.

The chain employs TRBV11-2 and TRBJ1-2; no firm D call. The CDR3 extends over 16 amino acids. Germline V gives CDR1 SGHAT, CDR2 FQNNGV. Trimming removed 0 bases from V and 4 bases from J, with 15 bases in between. The CDR3 loop is CASSLEALGPFYGYTF. DNA for the CDR3: TGTGCCAGCAGCTTAGAGGCTTTAGGGCCCTTCTATGGCTACACCTTC.